Each of the 20 T cell receptor beta chains below was sequenced from the same sample in a study of cytomegalovirus exposure and HLA in healthy donors. PCR primers comprised 60 Vbeta and 13 Jbeta primers. The method was immunoSEQ multiplex PCR; TCRdb's version includes in-frame clones alone and lacks a portion of them. Of 50,000 or so clones listed, about 72% are singletons. The specimen sequenced was PBMCs. These receptors came from a man aged 30-40 years in good health and CMV-seronegative.

In this sample, this clone turned up once. The genes are TRBV12-5 and TRBJ2-7; 8 positions agree with TRBD1. CDR1 LGHNT and CDR2 FRNRAP come from the germline V gene. Trimming removed 2 bases from V and 2 bases from J; junction bases left unmatched: 5. The CDR3 consists of 15 residues. CDR3 nucleotides: TGTGCTAGTGGTTTGTCACAGGGGGGAACCTACGAGCAGTACTTC. It encodes CASGLSQGGTYEQYF.

To note about this clone: Likely a read error: the CDR3 ends without its conserved phenylalanine or tryptophan. The limits of the CDR3 on the DNA are not certain, so only TCRdb's listed CDR3 is given. CDR3: CASSVDRERGYTV. The genes are TRBV5-1 and TRBJ1-2; the table's D call of TRBD1 was not tested on the DNA. The CDR3 region is 13 residues in length, termini included. The V gene's germline CDR1 is SGHRS and CDR2 YFSETQ.

The chain has TRBV10-3 and TRBJ1-1, with TRBD1 as a possible D gene (6 bases). The V end was cut by 2 bases, the J end by 0 bases, with 7 bases between. Germline V gene sequence: CDR1 ENHRY, CDR2 SYGVKD. CDR3 length: 14 residues. This CDR3 is CAISEGQMNTEAFF. CDR3 bases: TGTGCCATCAGTGAGGGACAGATGAACACTGAAGCTTTCTTT.

This chain joins TRBV29-1 and TRBJ2-1, with 10 bases that match TRBD2. V was pared by 5 bases and J by 8 bases, with 9 bases of the junction left unmatched. Germline V gives CDR1 SQVTM, CDR2 ANQGSEA. This CDR3 is built from 14 residues. The CDR3 sequence is CSVILAGELDEQFF. The CDR3 coding sequence is TGCAGCGTTATCCTAGCGGGAGAATTAGATGAGCAGTTCTTC.

A note on this clone: Likely a read error: the CDR3 ends without its conserved phenylalanine or tryptophan. The V call is TRBV2, the J call TRBJ1-4; 9 bases map to TRBD1. CDR1 and CDR2 from the germline V gene are SNHLY and FYNNEI. The CDR3 is 14 amino acids. The junction had 7 bases not matched to a gene; V was cut back by 6 bases and J by 8 bases. The DNA of the CDR3 is TGTGCCAGCAGGGCCGGGACAGGGTCGGAAAAACTGTTTGTT. Translating gives CASRAGTGSEKLFV.

The rearrangement uses TRBV30 and TRBJ2-7; D not certain. The CDR3 length is 11 residues. The germline V gene has CDR1 GTSNPN and CDR2 SVGIG (reference sequence). V shed 5 bases and J shed 7 bases, with 12 bases lying between them. The CDR3 loop reads CAWSISREQYF. CDR3 sequence (DNA): TGTGCCTGGTCTATTTCCCGGGAGCAGTACTTC.

This clone came up a few times. V and J are TRBV5-4 and TRBJ2-7; 8 positions agree with TRBD1. Germline V gene lookup returns CDR1 SGHNT and CDR2 YYREEE (reference sequence). The ends lost 4 bases at V and 3 bases at J; junction bases unmatched: 9. This CDR3 contains 15 residues. CDR3 nucleotides: TGTGCCAGCAGCATGGGACAGGAAGAGGGCTACGAGCAGTACTTC. Its translation: CASSMGQEEGYEQYF.

This sequence joins TRBV6-1 and TRBJ1-2; D might be TRBD1 (6 bases). Trimming left V 2 bases short and J 5 bases short, with 6 bases between. The CDR3 extends over 12 amino acids. Germline V gene data show CDR1 as MNHNS and CDR2 as SASEGT. The CDR3 nucleotides read TGTGCCAGCAGTGAAACAGGGTATGGCTACACCTTC. Its translation: CASSETGYGYTF.

V gene TRBV5-6 combines with J gene TRBJ2-1; D might be TRBD1 (6 bases). CDR3 length: 15 residues. CDR1 and CDR2 (germline): SGHDT, YYEEEE. V was clipped by 4 bases and J by 5 bases, with 16 bases between them. CDR3 in amino acids: CASSPGAFPHNEQFF. The CDR3 coding sequence is TGTGCCAGCAGCCCAGGGGCCTTTCCGCACAATGAGCAGTTCTTC.

This rearrangement joins TRBV10-2 to TRBJ1-2, with 7 bases identical to TRBD1. The CDR3 consists of 14 residues. The germline V gene has CDR1 WSHSY and CDR2 SAAADI. J was trimmed by 4 bases and V by 6 bases; bases with no gene match: 8. The CDR3: CASSPGTAIYGYTF. CDR3 DNA: TGCGCCAGCAGCCCCGGGACAGCCATCTATGGCTACACCTTC.

This chain connects TRBV5-1 to TRBJ2-5; 9 nucleotides match TRBD2. The CDR3 consists of 16 residues. Germline V CDR1 and CDR2: SGHRS, YFSETQ. The V gene end was trimmed by 3 bases and the J gene end by 2 bases; junction bases not matched to a gene: 8. The DNA for the CDR3 is TGCGCCAGCAGCTCTCCCCGAACTAGCGGGCAAGAGACCCAGTACTTC. This encodes CASSSPRTSGQETQYF.

The V gene is TRBV6-6, the J gene TRBJ2-7; 8 bases line up with TRBD1. Germline values: CDR1 MNHNY, CDR2 SVGAGI (reference sequence). Germline trimming cut 0 bases from V and 6 bases from J; bases unmatched to any gene: 7. The CDR3 totals 15 residues. CDR3 in amino acids: CASSYSTGTGSEQYF. In nucleotides, the CDR3 is TGTGCCAGCAGTTACTCGACCGGGACAGGCAGCGAGCAGTACTTC.

This chain uses TRBV6-5 with TRBJ1-2; 8 bases map to TRBD1. Germline CDR1 MNHEY, CDR2 SVGAGI. This CDR3 comprises 13 residues. Trimming took 5 bases from V and 3 from J; bases not matched to a gene: 2. The CDR3, as DNA: TGTGCCAGCAGTCTGACAGGGGACTATGGCTACACCTTC. The encoded protein is CASSLTGDYGYTF.

This clone counts as medium-sized. The CDR3 DNA reads as TGTGCCAGCACCGGGGGTCTAGTTTTAGATACGCAGTATTTT. It yields the protein CASTGGLVLDTQYF. V gene TRBV6-1 combines with J gene TRBJ2-3; tentatively, D is TRBD2 (6 bases). This CDR3 is built from 14 residues. CDR1 MNHNS and CDR2 SASEGT come from the germline V gene. Trimming shortened V by 7 bases and J by 5 bases, and 16 bases separated the two germline ends.

The chain has TRBV7-9 and TRBJ2-7, with 8 nucleotides matching TRBD1. In germline, CDR1 is SEHNR, CDR2 FQNEAQ (reference sequence). The CDR3 is made up of 15 amino acids. Germline trimming cut 5 bases from V and 2 bases from J; bases unmatched to any gene: 8. The CDR3 DNA sequence: TGTGCCAGCAGCGGCCCCGGGACAGGAACCTACGAGCAGTACTTC. This translates into CASSGPGTGTYEQYF.

The chain joins TRBV6-1 to TRBJ2-7; 7 bases are shared with TRBD1. J lost 2 bases, V lost 8 bases, and 0 bases had no gene match. CDR3 length: 11 residues. Germline CDR1 reads MNHNS; CDR2 reads SASEGT. The CDR3 region has the DNA TGTGCCAGCGACAGGGCCTACGAGCAGTACTTC. As protein: CASDRAYEQYF.

This chain joins TRBV27 and TRBJ2-5, with 11 bases identical to TRBD1. This CDR3 region has 16 residues. Trimming at V came to 6 bases and at J to 5 bases, leaving 11 bases not matched to a gene. Germline assignment: CDR1 MNHEY and CDR2 SMNVEV (reference sequence). This chain's CDR3 is CASSLSGQGASETQYF. The CDR3 DNA is TGTGCCAGCAGCTTGTCCGGACAGGGGGCGTCGGAGACCCAGTACTTC.

The chain uses TRBV5-4 and TRBJ1-2; D perhaps matches TRBD1 (6 bases). The V and J ends lost 4 bases and 5 bases respectively, with 15 bases between them. Germline loops: CDR1 SGHNT, CDR2 YYREEE (reference sequence). This CDR3 spans 14 amino acids. The CDR3 DNA reads TGTGCCAGCAGCCCACTCGGGACAATTTATGGCTACACCTTC. Residues: CASSPLGTIYGYTF.

This chain links TRBV2 with TRBJ1-1; the D gene is possibly TRBD1 (6 bases). CDR3 length equals 13 residues. Trimming cost V 5 bases and J 4 bases, with 11 bases left between them. From germline, CDR1 is SNHLY and CDR2 FYNNEI. The CDR3 protein is CASSRQGFTEAFF. The CDR3 nucleotides read TGTGCCAGCAGTCGCCAGGGGTTCACTGAAGCTTTCTTT.

The J gene is TRBJ2-5, the V gene TRBV11-2; no clear D. CDR1 is SGHAT, CDR2 FQNNGV, per germline. This CDR3 region has 14 residues. The V and J ends lost 1 base and 1 base respectively, with 7 bases between them. CDR3 in DNA: TGTGCCAGCAGCTTAGCGCTAGTCCAAGAGACCCAGTACTTC. Translating gives CASSLALVQETQYF.